This TCR beta chain came from a study of blood T cell repertoires in COVID-19. Only in-frame clones appear in the TCRdb table, and some are missing; sequencing was by immunoSEQ multiplex PCR. The sample comprises approximately 46,000 clones, 82% of which are singletons, and 4.2% rests with the top ten. This clone has more than one count but fewer than ten. V gave up 1 base and J gave up 5 bases; unmatched junction bases: 5. CDR3 size: 14 residues. Germline values: CDR1 SGHNT, CDR2 YYREEE (reference sequence). This clonotype originated in a woman in her 70s with acute or convalescent COVID-19. This chain joins TRBV5-4 and TRBJ2-7; 8 bases fit TRBD2. The specimen was peripheral blood. The CDR3 nucleotides are TGTGCCAGCAGCTTGAGCGGGAGTAGGAACGAGCAGTACTTC. It is translated as CASSLSGSRNEQYF.